The clone carrying this TCR beta chain was detected many times. The data stem from a study of early T cells in non-severe SARS-CoV-2 infection. The CDR3 has 15 residues. Trimming took 1 base from V and 2 from J, leaving 11 bases between them. CDR1 and CDR2 (germline): LNHNV, YYDKDF (reference sequence). TCRdb called the 5' RACE reads again in MiXCR, with one record for every CDR3 protein. The sample shows tens of thousands of distinct CDR3 sequences, 12% of them seen only once. This clonotype was obtained from an adult who was a healthcare worker with PCR-confirmed SARS-CoV-2 infection or an uninfected control (not recorded which). Sequences were obtained from whole blood. The V call is TRBV15, the J call TRBJ1-1; D not resolved. This CDR3 reads CATSRASPGNTEAFF. The CDR3 DNA follows: TGTGCCACCAGCAGAGCGTCCCCCGGAAACACTGAAGCTTTCTTT.